This T cell receptor (beta chain) was documented in a study of identical twins. General study findings and limits: Beta out-of-frame twin sharing showed a weaker excess. Where out-of-frame alpha sequences were twin-shared, they showed excess low generation probability.

The length of the CDR3 is 14 residues. Trimming took 5 bases from V and 10 from J; bases not matched to a gene: 7. From germline, CDR1 is MDHEN and CDR2 SYDVKM. Notes on this clonotype: Its antigen is undetermined.

TCRdb analysed the 5' RACE reads with MiXCR anew, one entry per CDR3 protein. The table shows around 470,000 distinct CDR3 sequences, with more than 13% occurring only once. These data are also associated with another study on yellow fever vaccine responses in identical twins. From that report: Reported findings indicate that twins' vaccine T cell responses seemed partially convergent, partially personalized.

The gene calls are TRBV28 and TRBJ2-1; 11 bases align to TRBD2. The specimen sequenced was CD4+ T cells sorted from blood. This TCR derives from a woman aged 18-29 years in good health. The CDR3 coding sequence is TGTGCCAGCAGTCCCCTACTAGCGGGAGTGGAGCAGTTCTTC. This encodes CASSPLLAGVEQFF.